The sequence of this T cell receptor (beta chain) was determined in a study of graft-versus-host responses after intestinal transplantation. For the study at large: Grafts were multivisceral, liver-intestinal, or isolated intestinal. The study's findings and limits: Investigators detected GvH clones in recipient marrow, with some emerging earlier in ileum or blood.

Clones were sequenced by immunoSEQ multiplex PCR, and TCRdb holds only the in-frame ones, with some missing. The sample comprises 77,000 or so clones, around 92% of which are singletons, and 0.69% rests with the top ten. On this clone itself: Its antigen is not identified.

The source material was PBMCs, sampled 98 days after intestinal transplantation. The clonotype was recovered from a human patient who received an intestinal transplant, so some T cells may come from the graft donor.

CDR3 sequence reads: CASSQALAGVDEQFF. CDR3 nucleotides: TGTGCCAGCAGCCAAGCACTAGCGGGAGTGGACGAGCAGTTCTTC. The V and J genes are TRBV4-2 and TRBJ2-1, with 11 bases identical to TRBD2. Germline CDR1 and CDR2: LGHNA and YNFKEQ. J lost 10 bases, V lost 1 base, and 6 bases had no gene match. CDR3 length equals 15 residues.